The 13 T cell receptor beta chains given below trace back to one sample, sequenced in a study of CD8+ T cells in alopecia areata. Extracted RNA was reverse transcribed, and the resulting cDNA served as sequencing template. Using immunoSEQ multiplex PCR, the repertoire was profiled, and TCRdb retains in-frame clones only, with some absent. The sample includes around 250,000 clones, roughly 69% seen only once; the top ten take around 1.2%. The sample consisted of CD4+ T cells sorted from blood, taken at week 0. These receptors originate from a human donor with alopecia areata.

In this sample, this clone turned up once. The CDR3 reads CASSPTGGESPLHF. The CDR3 DNA follows: TGTGCCAGCAGTCCAACAGGGGGCGAATCACCCCTCCACTTT. The chain joins TRBV6-5 to TRBJ1-6; 9 bases are a match to TRBD1. The junction had 6 bases not matched to a gene; V was cut back by 5 bases and J by 10 bases. Germline V gene lookup returns CDR1 MNHEY and CDR2 SVGAGI. CDR3 length: 14 residues.

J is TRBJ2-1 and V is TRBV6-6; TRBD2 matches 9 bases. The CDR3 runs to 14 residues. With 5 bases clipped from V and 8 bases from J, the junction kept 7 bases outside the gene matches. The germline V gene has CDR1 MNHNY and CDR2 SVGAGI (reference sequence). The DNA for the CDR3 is TGTGCCAGCAGTACCCAGCGGGGGGAGGATGAGCAGTTCTTC. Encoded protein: CASSTQRGEDEQFF.

The CDR3 sequence is CASSPGHREKLFF. The CDR3 DNA reads TGTGCCAGTAGTCCGGGACATCGAGAAAAACTGTTTTTT. The J gene is TRBJ1-4, the V gene TRBV19; D is perhaps TRBD1 (6 bases). Trimming removed 5 bases from V and 8 bases from J, with 12 bases in between. The length of the CDR3 is 13 residues. Germline-derived CDR1 and CDR2 are LNHDA and SQIVND (reference sequence).

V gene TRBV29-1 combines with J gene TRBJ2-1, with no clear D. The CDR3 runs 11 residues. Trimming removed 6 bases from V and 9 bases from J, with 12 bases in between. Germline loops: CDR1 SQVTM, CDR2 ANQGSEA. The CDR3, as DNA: TGCAGCGTGATACCGGGCGCTGAGCAGTTCTTC. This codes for CSVIPGAEQFF.

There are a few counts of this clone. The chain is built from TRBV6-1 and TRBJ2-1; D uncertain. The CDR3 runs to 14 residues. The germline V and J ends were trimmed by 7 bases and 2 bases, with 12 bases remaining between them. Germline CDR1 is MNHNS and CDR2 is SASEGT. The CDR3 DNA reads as TGTGCCAGCAAGGGCAGCGTGACCTACAATGAGCAGTTCTTC. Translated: CASKGSVTYNEQFF.

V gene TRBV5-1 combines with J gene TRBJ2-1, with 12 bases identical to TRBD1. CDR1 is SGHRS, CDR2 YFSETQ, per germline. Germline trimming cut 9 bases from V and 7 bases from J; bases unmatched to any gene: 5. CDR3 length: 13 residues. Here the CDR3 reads CATGTGGGNEQFF. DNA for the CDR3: TGCGCCACCGGGACAGGGGGCGGGAATGAGCAGTTCTTC.

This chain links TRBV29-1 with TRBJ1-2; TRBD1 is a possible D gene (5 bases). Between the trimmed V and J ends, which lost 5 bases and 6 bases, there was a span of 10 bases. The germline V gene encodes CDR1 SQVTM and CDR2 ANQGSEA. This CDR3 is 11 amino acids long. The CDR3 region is CSVSQAHGYTF. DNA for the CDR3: TGCAGCGTTTCACAGGCTCATGGCTACACCTTC.

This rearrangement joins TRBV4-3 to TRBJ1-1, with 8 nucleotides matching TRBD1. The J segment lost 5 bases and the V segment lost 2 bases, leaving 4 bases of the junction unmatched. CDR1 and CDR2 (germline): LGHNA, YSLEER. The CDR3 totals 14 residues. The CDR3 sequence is CASSQTRQGTEAFF. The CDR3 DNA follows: TGCGCCAGCAGCCAAACTAGACAGGGGACTGAAGCTTTCTTT.

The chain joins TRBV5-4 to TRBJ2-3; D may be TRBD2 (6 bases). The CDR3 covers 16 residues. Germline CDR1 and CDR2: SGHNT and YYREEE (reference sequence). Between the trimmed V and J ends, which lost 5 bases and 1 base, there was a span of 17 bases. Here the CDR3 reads CASSWDVRGGTDTQYF. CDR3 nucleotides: TGTGCCAGCAGTTGGGACGTCCGCGGGGGCACAGATACGCAGTATTTT.

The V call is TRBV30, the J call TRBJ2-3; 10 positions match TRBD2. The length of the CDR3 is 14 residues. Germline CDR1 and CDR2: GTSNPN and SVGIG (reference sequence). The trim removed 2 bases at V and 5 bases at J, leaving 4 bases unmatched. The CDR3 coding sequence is TGTGCCTGGAGTAGAGCGGGGGGGAGAGATACGCAGTATTTT. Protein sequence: CAWSRAGGRDTQYF.

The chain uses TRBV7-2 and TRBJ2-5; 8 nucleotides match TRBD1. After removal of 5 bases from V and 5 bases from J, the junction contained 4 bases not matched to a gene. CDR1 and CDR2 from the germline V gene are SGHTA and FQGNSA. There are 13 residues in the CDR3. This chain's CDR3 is CASSRRGQETQYF. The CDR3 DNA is TGTGCCAGCAGCCGCAGGGGGCAGGAGACCCAGTACTTC.

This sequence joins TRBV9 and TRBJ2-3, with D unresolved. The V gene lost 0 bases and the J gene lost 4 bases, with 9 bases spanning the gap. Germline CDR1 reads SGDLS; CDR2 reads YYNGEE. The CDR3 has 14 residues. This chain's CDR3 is CASSVGLPADTQYF. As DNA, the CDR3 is TGTGCCAGCAGCGTAGGTCTACCCGCAGATACGCAGTATTTT.

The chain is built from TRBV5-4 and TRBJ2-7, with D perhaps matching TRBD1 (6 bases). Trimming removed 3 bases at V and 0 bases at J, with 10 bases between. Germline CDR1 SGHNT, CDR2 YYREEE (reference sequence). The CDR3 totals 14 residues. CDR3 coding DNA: TGTGCCAGCAGCTCGAAGACAGGCTCCTACGAGCAGTACTTC. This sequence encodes CASSSKTGSYEQYF.